Shown below are 11 T cell receptor beta chains from a single sample sequenced in a study of T cells in Graves' hyperthyroidism and ophthalmopathy. What was amplified from RNA transcripts were TCR beta CDR3 regions. TCR CDR3 underwent first-round RT-PCR with the HTBI primer set. TCRdb ran MiXCR on the multiplex PCR reads and lists one entry per CDR3 protein. The sample contains under 400,000 distinct CDR3 sequences, less than 20% of which appear only once. Input material: blood. Receptors were obtained from a middle-aged woman with Graves' ophthalmopathy.

This clonotype was observed a handful of times. The chain recombines TRBV11-2 with TRBJ2-5, with 8 nucleotides matching TRBD2. The V gene end was trimmed by 2 bases and the J gene end by 1 base; junction bases not matched to a gene: 12. Germline V gives CDR1 SGHAT, CDR2 FQNNGV. The CDR3 contains 18 residues. CDR3 protein: CASSLISAGGGTQETQYF. CDR3 in DNA: TGTGCCAGCAGCTTAATCTCGGCGGGCGGGGGGACCCAAGAGACCCAGTACTTC.

The table lists this clonotype with many counts. The chain has TRBV20-1 and TRBJ1-1; maybe TRBD1 (6 bases). This CDR3 has 16 residues. Germline loops: CDR1 DFQATT, CDR2 SNEGSKA (reference sequence). Trimming stripped 0 bases from V and 4 bases from J, with 18 bases between. This CDR3 reads CSARDVKGGRITEAFF. The CDR3 DNA reads as TGCAGTGCTAGAGATGTAAAAGGGGGGCGGATCACTGAAGCTTTCTTT.

In this sample, this clonotype turned up many times. The chain couples TRBV12-3 or TRBV12-4 to TRBJ1-2, with 8 bases identical to TRBD1. The CDR3 spans 15 residues. After removal of 4 bases from V and 7 bases from J, the junction contained 11 bases not matched to a gene. CDR3 in DNA: TGTGCCAGCAGTTCGACAGGGGCGGGTGCCCGTGGCTACACCTTC. It is translated as CASSSTGAGARGYTF.

This clonotype was found many times. The V and J genes are TRBV5-1 and TRBJ1-2; unclear D gene. The CDR3 contains 15 residues. With 1 base removed from V and 2 bases from J, the gap between germline ends came to 12 bases. Germline assignment: CDR1 SGHRS and CDR2 YFSETQ. CDR3 loop: CASSLSPLSNYGYTF. The CDR3, as DNA: TGCGCCAGCAGCTTGAGTCCTCTGTCAAACTATGGCTACACCTTC. Looking up the rest from reference TRBV5-1 and TRBJ1-2 gives the full variable domain: KAGVTQTPRYLIKTRGQQVTLSCSPISGHRSVSWYQQTPGQGLQFLFEYFSETQRNKGNFPGRFSGRQFSNSRSEMNVSTLELGDSALYLCASSLSPLSNYGYTFGSGTRLTVV.

This clonotype was seen many times. The chain employs TRBV12-3 or TRBV12-4 and TRBJ1-1; D unclear. This CDR3 is 15 amino acids long. V dropped 5 bases and J dropped 1 base, with 14 bases sitting between them. CDR3 protein: CASSPSGKANTEAFF. Here the CDR3 DNA reads TGTGCCAGCAGTCCCTCGGGGAAGGCGAACACTGAAGCTTTCTTT.

This clonotype was counted ten times or more. V gene TRBV30 combines with J gene TRBJ1-5, with D perhaps TRBD1 (5 bases). Trimming stripped 3 bases from V and 5 bases from J, with 17 bases between. The CDR3 is 15 residues long. Looked up from germline, CDR1 is GTSNPN and CDR2 is SVGIG (reference sequence). The CDR3 region has the DNA TGTGCCTGGAGCGTTACAGGAAGGCCCGATCAGCCCCAGCATTTT. This codes for CAWSVTGRPDQPQHF.

This clonotype came up many times. The J gene is TRBJ1-5, the V gene TRBV28, with TRBD1 identical over 7 bases. Unmatched junction bases numbered 14, after V lost 5 bases and J lost 7 bases. From germline, CDR1 is MDHEN and CDR2 SYDVKM. This CDR3 contains 16 residues. CDR3 DNA: TGTGCCAGCAGTCCCCACGCCGGGACAGCCCGCCAGCCCCAGCATTTT. This codes for CASSPHAGTARQPQHF. Variable domain in full (rest from reference TRBV28 and TRBJ1-5): DVKVTQSSRYLVKRTGEKVFLECVQDMDHENMFWYRQDPGLGLRLIYFSYDVKMKEKGDIPEGYSVSREKKERFSLILESASTNQTSMYLCASSPHAGTARQPQHFGDGTRLSIL.

This clonotype appeared many times. The chain carries TRBV29-1 and TRBJ1-2, with D unclear. Germline V gene data show CDR1 as SQVTM and CDR2 as ANQGSEA. The CDR3 covers 12 residues. The V end was cut by 0 bases, the J end by 8 bases, with 10 bases between. Here the CDR3 DNA reads TGCAGCGTTGAAGATATCCCGCAGGGCTACACCTTC. This gives the protein CSVEDIPQGYTF.

This clonotype was counted many times. This sequence joins TRBV19 and TRBJ1-5; D gene unclear. Germline V gives CDR1 LNHDA, CDR2 SQIVND (reference sequence). There are 13 residues in the CDR3. Deletions cut 3 bases from V and 6 bases from J, with 9 bases between. DNA of the CDR3: TGTGCCAGTAGTATGTCTTCGGCTCAGCCCCAGCATTTT. Translated: CASSMSSAQPQHF.

The chain links TRBV6-2 or TRBV6-3 to TRBJ1-3; a weak D match, TRBD1 (6 bases). Per the germline V gene, CDR1 is MNHEY and CDR2 is SVGEGT. The CDR3 loop spans 16 amino acids. Trimming removed 5 bases at V and 0 bases at J, with 14 bases between. DNA for the CDR3: TGTGCCAGCAGTCGCGGGACACCGAGCTCTGGAAACACCATATATTTT. Translating gives CASSRGTPSSGNTIYF.

This clonotype occurred a few times. The rearrangement uses TRBV12-3 or TRBV12-4 and TRBJ1-2, with D possibly matching TRBD1 (5 bases). The CDR3 runs to 12 residues. Trimming took 7 bases from V and 0 from J, leaving 6 bases between them. CDR3 sequence: CASTGPNYGYTF. CDR3 in DNA: TGTGCCAGCACGGGACCTAACTATGGCTACACCTTC.